Sequencing of this TCR beta chain was carried out in a study of PD-1 blockade in classical Hodgkin lymphoma. Study at large: Nivolumab 3 mg/kg was given intravenously every 2 weeks.

This CDR3 has 15 residues. V lost 0 bases and J 4 bases, leaving 13 bases between the germline ends. Germline values: CDR1 SGHRS, CDR2 YFSETQ. Every patient was affected by relapse after autologous stem cell transplantation, while exposure to brentuximab vedotin was not uniform. Of note for this clone: Its antigen is unidentified.

The study's findings and limits: Complete responders matched newly diagnosed patients in baseline diversity. Although disease activity or prior therapy may be involved, causes of the repertoire differences remain undefined.

Sequencing was performed with immunoSEQ multiplex PCR; in TCRdb, only in-frame clones are kept and a portion is missing. The sample lists roughly 90,000 clones; 81% were seen once. Specimen: peripheral blood mononuclear cells (PBMCs), collected before the second cycle of nivolumab. This TCR came from a human donor with classical Hodgkin lymphoma. The chain is built from TRBV5-1 and TRBJ2-5; D may match TRBD1 or TRBD2 (5 bases each). CDR3 sequence reads: CASSLVAGRGETQYF. In DNA, the CDR3 is TGCGCCAGCAGCTTGGTAGCAGGGAGAGGAGAGACCCAGTACTTC.